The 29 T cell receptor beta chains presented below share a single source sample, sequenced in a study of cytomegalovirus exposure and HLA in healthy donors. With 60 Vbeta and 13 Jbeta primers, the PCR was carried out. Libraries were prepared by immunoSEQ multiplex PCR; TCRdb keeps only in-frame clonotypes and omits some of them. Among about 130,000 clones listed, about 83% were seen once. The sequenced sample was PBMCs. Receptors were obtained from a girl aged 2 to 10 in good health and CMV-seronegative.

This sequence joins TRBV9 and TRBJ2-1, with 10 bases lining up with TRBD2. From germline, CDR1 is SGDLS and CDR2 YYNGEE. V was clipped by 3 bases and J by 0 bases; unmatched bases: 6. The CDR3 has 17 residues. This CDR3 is CASSAPSSGGSYNEQFF. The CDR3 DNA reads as TGTGCCAGCAGCGCCCCGTCTAGCGGGGGCTCCTACAATGAGCAGTTCTTC.

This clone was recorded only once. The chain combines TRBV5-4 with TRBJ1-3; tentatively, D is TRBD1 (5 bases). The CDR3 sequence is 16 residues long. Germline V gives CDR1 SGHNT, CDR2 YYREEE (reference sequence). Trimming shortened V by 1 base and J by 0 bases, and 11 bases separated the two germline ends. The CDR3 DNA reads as TGTGCCAGCAGCTTGAACACAGGATTCTCTGGAAACACCATATATTTT. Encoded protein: CASSLNTGFSGNTIYF. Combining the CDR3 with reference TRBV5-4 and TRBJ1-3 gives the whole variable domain ETGVTQSPTHLIKTRGQQVTLRCSSQSGHNTVSWYQQALGQGPQFIFQYYREEENGRGNFPPRFSGLQFPNYSSELNVNALELDDSALYLCASSLNTGFSGNTIYFGEGSWLTVV.

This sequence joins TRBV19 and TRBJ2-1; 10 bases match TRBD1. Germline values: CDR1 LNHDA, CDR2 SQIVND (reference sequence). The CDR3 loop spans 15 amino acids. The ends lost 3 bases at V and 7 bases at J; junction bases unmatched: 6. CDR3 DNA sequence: TGTGCCAGTAGTATCAGGGACAGGGGTCGGAATGAGCAGTTCTTC. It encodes CASSIRDRGRNEQFF. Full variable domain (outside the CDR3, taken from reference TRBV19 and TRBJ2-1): DGGITQSPKYLFRKEGQNVTLSCEQNLNHDAMYWYRQDPGQGLRLIYYSQIVNDFQKGDIAEGYSVSREKKESFPLTVTSAQKNPTAFYLCASSIRDRGRNEQFFGPGTRLTVL.

This CDR3 is CASSSRTSGDPEQYF. DNA of the CDR3: TGTGCCAGCAGCTCGAGGACTAGCGGGGACCCCGAGCAGTACTTC. The chain has TRBV5-4 and TRBJ2-7; TRBD2 matches at 12 bases. V was clipped by 3 bases and J by 6 bases; unmatched bases: 7. The CDR3 has 15 residues. Per germline, CDR1 SGHNT and CDR2 YYREEE (reference sequence).

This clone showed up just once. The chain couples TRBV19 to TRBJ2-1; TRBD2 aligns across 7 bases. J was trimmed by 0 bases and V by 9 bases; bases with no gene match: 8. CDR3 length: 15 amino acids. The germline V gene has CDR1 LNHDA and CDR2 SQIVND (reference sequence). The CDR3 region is CASRSAGVSYNEQFF. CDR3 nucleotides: TGTGCCAGCCGGTCGGCGGGGGTCTCCTACAATGAGCAGTTCTTC.

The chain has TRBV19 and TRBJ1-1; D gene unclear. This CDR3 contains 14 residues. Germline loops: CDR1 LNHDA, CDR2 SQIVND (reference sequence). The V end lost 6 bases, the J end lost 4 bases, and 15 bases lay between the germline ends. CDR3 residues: CASRIPGVATEAFF. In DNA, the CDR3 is TGTGCCAGTAGAATCCCCGGGGTAGCCACTGAAGCTTTCTTT.

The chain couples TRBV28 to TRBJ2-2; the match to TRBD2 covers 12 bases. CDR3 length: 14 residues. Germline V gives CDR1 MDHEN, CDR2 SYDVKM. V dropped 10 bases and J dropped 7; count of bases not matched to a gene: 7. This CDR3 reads CATGLAGRHGELFF. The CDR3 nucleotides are TGTGCCACCGGACTAGCGGGACGTCACGGGGAGCTGTTTTTT.

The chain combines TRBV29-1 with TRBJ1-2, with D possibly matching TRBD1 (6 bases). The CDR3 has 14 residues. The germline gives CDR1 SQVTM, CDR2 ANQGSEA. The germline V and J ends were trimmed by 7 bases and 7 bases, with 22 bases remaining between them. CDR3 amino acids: CSAIQGGGESGYTF. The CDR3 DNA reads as TGCAGCGCCATTCAAGGGGGAGGGGAGAGTGGCTACACCTTC.

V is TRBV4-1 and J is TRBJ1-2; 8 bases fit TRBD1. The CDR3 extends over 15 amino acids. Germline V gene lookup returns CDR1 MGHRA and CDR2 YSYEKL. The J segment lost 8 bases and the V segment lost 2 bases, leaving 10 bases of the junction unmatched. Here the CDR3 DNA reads TGCGCCAGCAGCCAACATTCCAGGGGGCTTGAAGGCTACACCTTC. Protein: CASSQHSRGLEGYTF.

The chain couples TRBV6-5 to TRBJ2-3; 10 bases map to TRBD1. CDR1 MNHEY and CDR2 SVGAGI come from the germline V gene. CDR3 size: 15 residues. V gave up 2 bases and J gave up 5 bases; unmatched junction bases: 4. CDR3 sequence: CASSYETGGRDTQYF. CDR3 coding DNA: TGTGCCAGCAGTTACGAGACAGGGGGCCGAGATACGCAGTATTTT.

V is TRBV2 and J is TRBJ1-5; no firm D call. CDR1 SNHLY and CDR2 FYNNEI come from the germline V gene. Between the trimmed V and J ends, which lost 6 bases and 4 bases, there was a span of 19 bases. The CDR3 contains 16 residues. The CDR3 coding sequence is TGTGCCAGCAGGGGAGGTCTCCTAACCGGGAATCAGCCCCAGCATTTT. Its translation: CASRGGLLTGNQPQHF.

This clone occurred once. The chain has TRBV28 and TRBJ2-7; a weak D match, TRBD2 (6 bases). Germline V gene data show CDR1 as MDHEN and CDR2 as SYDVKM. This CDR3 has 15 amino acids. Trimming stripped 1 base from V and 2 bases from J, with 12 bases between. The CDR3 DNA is TGTGCCAGCAGTTTATTTTCCGGAGGGCCCTACGAGCAGTACTTC. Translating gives CASSLFSGGPYEQYF.

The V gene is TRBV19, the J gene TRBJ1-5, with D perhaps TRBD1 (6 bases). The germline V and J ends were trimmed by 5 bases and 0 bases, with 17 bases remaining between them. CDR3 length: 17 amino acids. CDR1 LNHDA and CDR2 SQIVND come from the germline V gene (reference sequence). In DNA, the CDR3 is TGTGCCAGTAGTCCTGCGGCAGGGGATGCTAGCAATCAGCCCCAGCATTTT. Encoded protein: CASSPAAGDASNQPQHF.

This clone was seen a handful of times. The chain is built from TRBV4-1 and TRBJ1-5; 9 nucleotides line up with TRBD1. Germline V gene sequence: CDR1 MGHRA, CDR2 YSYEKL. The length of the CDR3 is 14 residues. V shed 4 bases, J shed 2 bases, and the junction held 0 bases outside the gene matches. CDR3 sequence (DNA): TGCGCCAGCAGCCGGACAGGGGGCAATCAGCCCCAGCATTTT. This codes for CASSRTGGNQPQHF.

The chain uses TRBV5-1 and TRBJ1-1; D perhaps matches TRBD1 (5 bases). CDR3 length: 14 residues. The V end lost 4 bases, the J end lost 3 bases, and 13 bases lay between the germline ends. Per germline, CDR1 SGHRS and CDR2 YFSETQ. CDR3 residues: CASSGGMRDTEAFF. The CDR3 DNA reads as TGCGCCAGCAGCGGGGGGATGAGGGACACTGAAGCTTTCTTT.

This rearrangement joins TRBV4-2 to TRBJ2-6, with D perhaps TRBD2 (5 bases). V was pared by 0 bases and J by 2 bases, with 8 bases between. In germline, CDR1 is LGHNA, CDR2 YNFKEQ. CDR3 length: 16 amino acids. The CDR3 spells CASSQDRGTGANVLTF. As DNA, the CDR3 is TGTGCCAGCAGCCAAGATAGAGGGACTGGGGCCAACGTCCTGACTTTC.

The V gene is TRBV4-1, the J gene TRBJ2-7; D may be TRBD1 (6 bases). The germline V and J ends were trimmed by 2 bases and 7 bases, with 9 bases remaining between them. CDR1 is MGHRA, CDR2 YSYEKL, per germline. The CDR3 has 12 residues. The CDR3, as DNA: TGCGCCAGCAGCCAACCCCAGGGGGAGCAGTACTTC. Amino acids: CASSQPQGEQYF.

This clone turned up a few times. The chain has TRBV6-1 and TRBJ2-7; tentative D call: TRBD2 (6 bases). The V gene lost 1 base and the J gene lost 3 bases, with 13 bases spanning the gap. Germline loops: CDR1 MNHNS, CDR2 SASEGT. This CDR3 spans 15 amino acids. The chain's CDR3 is CASSEDLAGSYEQYF. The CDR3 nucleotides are TGTGCCAGCAGTGAAGATCTGGCGGGAAGCTACGAGCAGTACTTC.

CDR3 sequence: CASSLSLAGDEQFF. In DNA, the CDR3 is TGCGCCAGCAGCTTGTCGCTAGCGGGAGATGAGCAGTTCTTC. This chain connects TRBV5-1 to TRBJ2-1, with TRBD2 matching 10 bases. Germline V lookup: CDR1 SGHRS, CDR2 YFSETQ. J lost 8 bases, V lost 1 base, and 3 bases had no gene match. The CDR3 extends over 14 amino acids.

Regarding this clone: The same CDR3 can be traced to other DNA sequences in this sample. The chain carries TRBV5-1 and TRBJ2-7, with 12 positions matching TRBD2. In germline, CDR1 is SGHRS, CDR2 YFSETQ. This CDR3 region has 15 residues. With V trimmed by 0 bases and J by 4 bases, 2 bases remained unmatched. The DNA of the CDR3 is TGCGCCAGCAGCTTGGCGACTAGCGGGGGTTACGAGCAGTACTTC. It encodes CASSLATSGGYEQYF. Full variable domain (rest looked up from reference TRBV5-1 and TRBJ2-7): KAGVTQTPRYLIKTRGQQVTLSCSPISGHRSVSWYQQTPGQGLQFLFEYFSETQRNKGNFPGRFSGRQFSNSRSEMNVSTLELGDSALYLCASSLATSGGYEQYFGPGTRLTVT.

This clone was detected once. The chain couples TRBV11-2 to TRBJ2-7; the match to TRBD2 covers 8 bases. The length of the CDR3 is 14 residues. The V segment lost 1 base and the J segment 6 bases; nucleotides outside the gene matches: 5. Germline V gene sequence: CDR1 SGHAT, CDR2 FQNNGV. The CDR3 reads CASSLAGLASEQYF. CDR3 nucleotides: TGTGCCAGCAGCTTAGCTGGACTAGCTAGCGAGCAGTACTTC.

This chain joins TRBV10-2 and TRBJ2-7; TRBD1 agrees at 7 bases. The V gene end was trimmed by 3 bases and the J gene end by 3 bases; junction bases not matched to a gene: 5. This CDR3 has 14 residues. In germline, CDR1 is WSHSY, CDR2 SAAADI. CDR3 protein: CASSEGTEFYEQYF. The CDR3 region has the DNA TGCGCCAGCAGTGAAGGGACAGAGTTCTACGAGCAGTACTTC.

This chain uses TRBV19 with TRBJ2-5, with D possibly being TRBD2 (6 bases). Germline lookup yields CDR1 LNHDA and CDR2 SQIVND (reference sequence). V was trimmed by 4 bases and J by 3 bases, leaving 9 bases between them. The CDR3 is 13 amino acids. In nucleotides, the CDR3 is TGTGCCAGTAGTAGGGGGGTAGAAGAGACCCAGTACTTC. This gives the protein CASSRGVEETQYF. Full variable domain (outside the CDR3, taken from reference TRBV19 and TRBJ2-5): DGGITQSPKYLFRKEGQNVTLSCEQNLNHDAMYWYRQDPGQGLRLIYYSQIVNDFQKGDIAEGYSVSREKKESFPLTVTSAQKNPTAFYLCASSRGVEETQYFGPGTRLLVL.

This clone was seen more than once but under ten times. Here the CDR3 DNA reads TGCGCCAGCAGCCAGGAGACTACAGGGAGGGTTCAGCCCCAGCATTTT. This codes for CASSQETTGRVQPQHF. This chain uses TRBV4-1 with TRBJ1-5, with D perhaps matching TRBD1 (6 bases). Germline-derived CDR1 and CDR2 are MGHRA and YSYEKL. The CDR3 contains 16 residues. The V gene lost 3 bases and the J gene lost 6 bases, with 18 bases spanning the gap.

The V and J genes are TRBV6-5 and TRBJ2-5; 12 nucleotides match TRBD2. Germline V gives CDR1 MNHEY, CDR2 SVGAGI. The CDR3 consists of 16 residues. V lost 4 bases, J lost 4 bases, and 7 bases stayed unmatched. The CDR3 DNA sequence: TGTGCCAGCAGTTTCGGACTAGCGGGGCCGGGAGAGACCCAGTACTTC. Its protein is CASSFGLAGPGETQYF.

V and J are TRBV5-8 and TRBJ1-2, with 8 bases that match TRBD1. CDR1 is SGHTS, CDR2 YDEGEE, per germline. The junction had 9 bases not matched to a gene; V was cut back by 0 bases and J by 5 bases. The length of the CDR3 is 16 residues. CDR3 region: CASSLAGTGLRYGYTF. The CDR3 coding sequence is TGTGCCAGCAGCTTGGCTGGGACAGGTCTGAGATATGGCTACACCTTC. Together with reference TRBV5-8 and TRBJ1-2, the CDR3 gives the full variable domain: EAGVTQSPTHLIKTRGQQATLRCSPISGHTSVYWYQQALGLGLQFLLWYDEGEERNRGNFPPRFSGRQFPNYSSELNVNALELEDSALYLCASSLAGTGLRYGYTFGSGTRLTVV.

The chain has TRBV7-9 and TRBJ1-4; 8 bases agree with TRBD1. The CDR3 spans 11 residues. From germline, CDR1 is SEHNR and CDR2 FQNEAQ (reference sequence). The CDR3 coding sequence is TGTGCTCTGGGACAGGCAGAAAAACTGTTTTTT. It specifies CALGQAEKLFF.

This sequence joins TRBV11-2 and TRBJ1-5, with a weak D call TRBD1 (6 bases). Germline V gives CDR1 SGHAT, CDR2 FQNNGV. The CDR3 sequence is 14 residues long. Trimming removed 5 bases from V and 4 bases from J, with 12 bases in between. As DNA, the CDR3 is TGTGCCAGCAGCCCCCGGGACACAAATCAGCCCCAGCATTTT. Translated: CASSPRDTNQPQHF.

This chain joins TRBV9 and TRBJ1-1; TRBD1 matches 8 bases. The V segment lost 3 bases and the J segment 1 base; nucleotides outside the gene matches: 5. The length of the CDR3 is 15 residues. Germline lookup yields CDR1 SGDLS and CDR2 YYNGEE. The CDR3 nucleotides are TGTGCCAGCAGCGCACGGACAGGGACGAACACTGAAGCTTTCTTT. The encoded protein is CASSARTGTNTEAFF.